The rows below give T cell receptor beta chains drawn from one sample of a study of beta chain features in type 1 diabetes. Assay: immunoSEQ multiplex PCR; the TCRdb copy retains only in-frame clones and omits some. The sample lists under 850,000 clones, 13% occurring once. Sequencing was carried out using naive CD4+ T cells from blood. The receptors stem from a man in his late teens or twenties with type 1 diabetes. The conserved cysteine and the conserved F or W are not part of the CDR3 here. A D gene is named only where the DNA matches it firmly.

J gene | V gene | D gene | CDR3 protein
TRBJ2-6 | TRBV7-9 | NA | ASSPVRGASSGANVLT
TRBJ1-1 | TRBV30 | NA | AWSGGGAEAF
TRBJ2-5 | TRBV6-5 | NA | AIGRGGDQETQY
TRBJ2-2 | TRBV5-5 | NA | ASSLTGNTGELF
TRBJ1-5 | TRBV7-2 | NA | ASSRRGGNQPQH
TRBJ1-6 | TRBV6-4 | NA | ASSDEGFNSPLH
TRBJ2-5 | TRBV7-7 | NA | ASSLDVQETQY
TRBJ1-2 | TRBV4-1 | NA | ASSQLSAPGT
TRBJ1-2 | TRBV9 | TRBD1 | ASSSEGNRGFGT
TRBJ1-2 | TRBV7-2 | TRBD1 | ASSPSQLGTGDGYT